The 24 T cell receptor beta chains reported below all come from one sample, sequenced in a study of blood T cell repertoires in COVID-19. TCRdb's table, derived via immunoSEQ multiplex PCR, lists solely in-frame clones and lacks some. Here the sample spans 140,000 or so clones, 75% to 85% being singletons. The sample consisted of peripheral blood. All receptors derive from a man aged 55-75 years with active or convalescent COVID-19.

For the CDR3, the DNA is TGTGCCAGTACCTCGGACAGGGGGCTTTACAATGAGCAGTTCTTC. It yields the protein CASTSDRGLYNEQFF. This chain links TRBV19 with TRBJ2-1; 11 bases agree with TRBD1. CDR1 and CDR2 from the germline V gene are LNHDA and SQIVND (reference sequence). V gave up 7 bases and J gave up 4 bases; unmatched junction bases: 6. This CDR3 contains 15 residues.

This chain connects TRBV12-3 or TRBV12-4 to TRBJ1-2; TRBD1 is a possible D gene (6 bases). This CDR3 contains 13 residues. V was shortened by 1 base and J by 8 bases, with 11 bases between the two germline ends. CDR3 protein: CASSLGQGTGYTF. CDR3 in DNA: TGTGCCAGCAGTTTAGGGCAGGGGACGGGCTACACCTTC.

This rearrangement joins TRBV11-2 to TRBJ2-7; 7 bases match TRBD2. This CDR3 comprises 15 residues. Losses at the gene ends were 4 bases for V and 1 base for J; bases not matched to a gene: 7. Germline V CDR1 and CDR2: SGHAT, FQNNGV. The DNA of the CDR3 is TGTGCCAGCAGCTCAGGACTAGTAAGTTCCTACGAGCAGTACGTC. Translation gives CASSSGLVSSYEQYV.

The genes are TRBV5-1 and TRBJ2-7; TRBD1 agrees at 8 bases. The CDR3 covers 11 residues. The germline V gene encodes CDR1 SGHRS and CDR2 YFSETQ. V lost 7 bases to trimming and J lost 3 bases; unmatched junction nucleotides: 0. CDR3 coding DNA: TGCGCCAGCGGACAGGGCTACGAGCAGTACTTC. It codes for CASGQGYEQYF.

The chain carries TRBV4-1 and TRBJ1-1; D is possibly TRBD1 (6 bases). V was cut by 1 base and J by 0 bases, with 12 bases left in between. Germline CDR1 is MGHRA and CDR2 is YSYEKL. The CDR3 runs to 16 residues. CDR3 loop: CASSQGVGAMNTEAFF. The CDR3 DNA reads as TGCGCCAGCAGCCAAGGGGTGGGGGCCATGAACACTGAAGCTTTCTTT.

The J gene is TRBJ1-1, the V gene TRBV24-1, with D hard to call. Germline CDR1 reads KGHDR; CDR2 reads SFDVKD. The CDR3 runs to 14 residues. The V end was cut by 4 bases, the J end by 0 bases, with 8 bases between. CDR3 in amino acids: CATSDGGLNTEAFF. CDR3 DNA sequence: TGTGCCACCAGTGACGGAGGTTTGAACACTGAAGCTTTCTTT.

V is TRBV6-1 and J is TRBJ2-7, with 9 bases matching TRBD1. V trimming: 1 base; J trimming: 6 bases; junction bases outside the gene matches: 4. CDR1 MNHNS and CDR2 SASEGT come from the germline V gene. This CDR3 has 14 amino acids. CDR3: CASSEGDRVSEQYV. The CDR3, as DNA: TGTGCCAGCAGTGAAGGGGACAGGGTGTCCGAGCAGTACGTC.

The chain couples TRBV27 to TRBJ1-1; tentative D call: TRBD1 (6 bases). Trimming removed 7 bases from V and 3 bases from J, with 21 bases in between. The CDR3 is made up of 16 amino acids. CDR1 MNHEY and CDR2 SMNVEV come from the germline V gene (reference sequence). CDR3 DNA sequence: TGTGCCAGCAATTCTGTCGGGGGGCGATGGTACACTGAAGCTTTCTTT. As protein: CASNSVGGRWYTEAFF.

This sequence joins TRBV19 and TRBJ2-1, with TRBD2 matching 8 bases. The germline CDR1 and CDR2 sequences are LNHDA and SQIVND (reference sequence). V dropped 3 bases and J dropped 7; count of bases not matched to a gene: 8. CDR3 length equals 15 residues. The CDR3 protein is CASSISGTTKNEQFF. The CDR3 nucleotides read TGTGCCAGTAGTATTAGCGGGACGACCAAGAATGAGCAGTTCTTC.

J is TRBJ1-5 and V is TRBV7-8, with unresolved D. CDR1 is SGHVS, CDR2 FQNEAQ, per germline. The CDR3 extends over 15 amino acids. V was trimmed by 3 bases and J by 0 bases, leaving 9 bases between them. The CDR3 DNA sequence: TGTGCCAGCAGCTTCGACAAGAATAGCAATCAGCCCCAGCATTTT. Translation gives CASSFDKNSNQPQHF.

The V call is TRBV11-2, the J call TRBJ1-1; possibly TRBD1 for D (5 bases). Looked up from germline, CDR1 is SGHAT and CDR2 is FQNNGV. Trimming stripped 5 bases from V and 5 bases from J, with 21 bases between. The CDR3 totals 16 residues. The CDR3 loop reads CASSLIDAGKGTEAFF. CDR3 nucleotide sequence: TGTGCCAGCAGCCTCATCGATGCAGGGAAGGGTACTGAAGCTTTCTTT.

The chain employs TRBV4-3 and TRBJ1-3; D may be TRBD1 (6 bases). The V gene's germline CDR1 is LGHNA and CDR2 YSLEER. Between the trimmed V and J ends, which lost 0 bases and 0 bases, there was a span of 9 bases. The CDR3 has 16 amino acids. The CDR3 spells CASSQDRGGSGNTIYF. CDR3 DNA sequence: TGCGCCAGCAGCCAAGATCGAGGGGGCTCTGGAAACACCATATATTTT.

This chain uses TRBV9 with TRBJ2-6; no firm D call. CDR3 size: 17 residues. Looked up from germline, CDR1 is SGDLS and CDR2 is YYNGEE. Trimming took 0 bases from V and 0 from J, leaving 10 bases between them. The DNA of the CDR3 is TGTGCCAGCAGCGTAGCCTCGGGTAACTCTGGGGCCAACGTCCTGACTTTC. Its protein product is CASSVASGNSGANVLTF.

This chain uses TRBV2 with TRBJ2-5; no clear D gene. Trimming shortened V by 5 bases and J by 5 bases, and 15 bases separated the two germline ends. The CDR3 runs 14 residues. The germline V gene encodes CDR1 SNHLY and CDR2 FYNNEI. The CDR3 region has the DNA TGTGCCAGCAGTCCTGAGGCCGACCTGGAGACCCAGTACTTC. Amino acids: CASSPEADLETQYF.

This clone has only a few counts. The chain links TRBV12-3 or TRBV12-4 to TRBJ1-1; 7 nucleotides agree with TRBD1. This CDR3 contains 13 residues. V gave up 5 bases and J gave up 1 base; unmatched junction bases: 1. The DNA for the CDR3 is TGTGCCAGCAGTCGGACAGGGAACACTGAAGCTTTCTTT. It is translated as CASSRTGNTEAFF.

The chain recombines TRBV19 with TRBJ1-2; D gene unclear. CDR1 is LNHDA, CDR2 SQIVND, per germline (reference sequence). Trimming took off 5 bases at V and 2 bases at J, with 12 bases between the two ends. The CDR3 loop spans 14 amino acids. DNA of the CDR3: TGTGCCAGTAGTCCTTCGGTCCGAAACTATGGCTACACCTTC. Amino acids: CASSPSVRNYGYTF.

About this clone: This specimen includes other DNA sequences encoding the same CDR3. V usage is TRBV10-3 and J usage is TRBJ1-1; 8 nucleotides match TRBD1. Per germline, CDR1 ENHRY and CDR2 SYGVKD. There are 13 residues in the CDR3. V lost 6 bases to trimming and J lost 1 base; unmatched junction nucleotides: 1. CDR3 amino acids: CAISGTGNTEAFF. The CDR3 DNA follows: TGTGCCATCAGCGGGACAGGGAACACTGAAGCTTTCTTT.

V and J are TRBV21-1 and TRBJ2-1; the listed D gene, TRBD2, was not tested against the DNA. TRBV21-1 constitutes a pseudogene. CDR3 length equals 15 residues. The DNA for the CDR3 is TGTGCCAGCAGCAAACGAGGCGTTGAACGGCATGAGCAGTTCTTC. Translating it yields CASSKRGVERHEQFF.

The chain carries TRBV2 and TRBJ1-3; D is ambiguous. Germline V CDR1 and CDR2: SNHLY, FYNNEI. Trimming took off 7 bases at V and 6 bases at J, with 13 bases between the two ends. The CDR3 sequence is 13 residues long. CDR3: CASKRGLSNTIYF. The CDR3 bases are TGTGCCAGCAAGCGTGGTCTTTCAAACACCATATATTTT.

CDR3 nucleotides: TGTGCCAGCAGTAGACCAGGACAGGTTGGAAGGAATGAGCAGTTCTTC. Protein sequence: CASSRPGQVGRNEQFF. The chain links TRBV27 to TRBJ2-1, with 7 bases identical to TRBD1. Germline V gene lookup returns CDR1 MNHEY and CDR2 SMNVEV (reference sequence). The trim removed 5 bases at V and 7 bases at J, leaving 14 bases unmatched. CDR3 length equals 16 residues.

The CDR3 here is CASSFGTNYNEQFF. CDR3 nucleotide sequence: TGTGCCAGCAGCTTTGGGACAAATTACAATGAGCAGTTCTTC. V gene TRBV7-8 combines with J gene TRBJ2-1, with D perhaps matching TRBD1 (6 bases). This CDR3 region has 14 residues. The germline gives CDR1 SGHVS, CDR2 FQNEAQ. V shed 3 bases and J shed 4 bases, with 10 bases lying between them.

The chain carries TRBV24-1 and TRBJ2-4; TRBD2 matches at 11 bases. Germline CDR1 KGHDR, CDR2 SFDVKD. Losses at the gene ends were 2 bases for V and 1 base for J; bases not matched to a gene: 9. The CDR3 is 19 residues long. CDR3 DNA sequence: TGTGCCACCAGTGATTCGAAACTAGCGGGAGATGCGGCCAAAAACATTCAGTACTTC. This codes for CATSDSKLAGDAAKNIQYF.

The V gene is TRBV11-2, the J gene TRBJ1-2; TRBD1 matches 7 bases. Germline loops: CDR1 SGHAT, CDR2 FQNNGV. CDR3 size: 16 residues. Trimming took 2 bases from V and 0 from J; bases not matched to a gene: 6. CDR3 DNA: TGTGCCAGCAGCTTAAGGCCGGACAGGACTAACTATGGCTACACCTTC. This translates into CASSLRPDRTNYGYTF.

The chain links TRBV7-9 to TRBJ2-7; D gene ambiguous. Germline lookup yields CDR1 SEHNR and CDR2 FQNEAQ (reference sequence). Trimming removed 1 base from V and 0 bases from J, with 13 bases in between. The CDR3 consists of 16 residues. CDR3 region: CASSLVLEYLSYEQYV. In DNA, the CDR3 is TGTGCCAGCAGCTTAGTCCTAGAATATCTCTCCTACGAGCAGTACGTC.